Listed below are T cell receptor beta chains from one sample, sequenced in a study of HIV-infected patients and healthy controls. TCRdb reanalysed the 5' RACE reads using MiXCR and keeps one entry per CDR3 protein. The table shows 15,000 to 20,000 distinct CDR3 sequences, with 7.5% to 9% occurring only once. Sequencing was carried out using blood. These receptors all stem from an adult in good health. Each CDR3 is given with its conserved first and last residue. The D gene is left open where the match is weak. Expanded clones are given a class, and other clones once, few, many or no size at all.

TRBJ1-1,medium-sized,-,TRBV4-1,TGCGCCAGCAGAGGGTTAGGACACGTTCATGCTGAAGCTTTCTTT,CASRGLGHVHAEAFF
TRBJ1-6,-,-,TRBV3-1,TGTGCCAGCAGCCAAGAGGTGCGGCCCCTCCACTTT,CASSQEVRPLHF
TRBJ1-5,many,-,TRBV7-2,TGTGCCAGCAGCTCAGTTGGGCAGGCCCAGCCCCAGCATTTT,CASSSVGQAQPQHF
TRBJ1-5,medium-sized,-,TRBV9,TGTGCCAGCACCCTAGGGGTAGATAGCAATCAGCCCCAGCATTTT,CASTLGVDSNQPQHF
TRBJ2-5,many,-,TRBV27,TGTGCCAGCAGTTTAAGCAGGTTCGAGACCCAGTACTTC,CASSLSRFETQYF
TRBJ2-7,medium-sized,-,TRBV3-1,TGTGCCAGCAGCCAAAGTGCTGGATCCTACGAGCAGTACTTC,CASSQSAGSYEQYF
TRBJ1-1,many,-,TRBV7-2,TGTGCCAGCAGCTTAGTGGGGTACAGGGCCCCAAACACTGAAGCTTTCTTT,CASSLVGYRAPNTEAFF
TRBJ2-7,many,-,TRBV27,TGTGCCAGCAGTTTAGTCCCCGACGGAGCCTACGAGCAGTACTTC,CASSLVPDGAYEQYF
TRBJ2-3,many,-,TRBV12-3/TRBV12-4,TGTGCCAGCAGTTTTTCGTTCCCAGATACGCAGTATTTT,CASSFSFPDTQYF
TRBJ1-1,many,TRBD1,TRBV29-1,TGCAGCGTCCCAGGGGGCGGCACTGAAGCTTTCTTT,CSVPGGGTEAFF
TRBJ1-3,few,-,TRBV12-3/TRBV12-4,TGTGCCAGCAGTCCCGGGACCCATACCTACTCTGGAAACACCATATATTTT,CASSPGTHTYSGNTIYF
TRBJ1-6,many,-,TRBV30,TGTGCCTGGAGAAAGAGGGACACGGATAATTCACCCCTCCACTTT,CAWRKRDTDNSPLHF
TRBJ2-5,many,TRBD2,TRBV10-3,TGTGCCATCAGCGGGGGACTATCGGGGGAGACCCAGTACTTC,CAISGGLSGETQYF
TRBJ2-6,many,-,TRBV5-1,TGCGCCAGCAGCCCGACAGGTCCAAGCTCTGGGGCCAACGTCCTGACTTTC,CASSPTGPSSGANVLTF
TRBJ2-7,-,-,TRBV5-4,TGTGCCAGCAGCTCCCTCTACGAGCAGTACTTC,CASSSLYEQYF
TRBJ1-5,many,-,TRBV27,TGTGCCAGCAGTGAAAACCCTAATCAGCCCCAGCATTTT,CASSENPNQPQHF
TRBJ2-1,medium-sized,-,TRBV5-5,TGTGCCAGCAGCTTTGCGGGATCTTACTCCTACAATGAGCAGTTCTTC,CASSFAGSYSYNEQFF
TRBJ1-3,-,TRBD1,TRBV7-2,TGTGCCAGCAGCTTAGCGGGACAGGGTGGAAACACCATATATTTT,CASSLAGQGGNTIYF
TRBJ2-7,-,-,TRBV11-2,TGTGCCAGCAGCTTAGGTTCCAACTACGAGCAGTACTTC,CASSLGSNYEQYF
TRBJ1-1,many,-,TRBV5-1,TGCGCCAGCAGCCGAGTTACAGGGATGAACACTGAAGCTTTCTTT,CASSRVTGMNTEAFF
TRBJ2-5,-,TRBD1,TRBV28,TGTGCCAGCAGTTTGGGAGGGACAGGGCCGGAGACCCAGTACTTC,CASSLGGTGPETQYF
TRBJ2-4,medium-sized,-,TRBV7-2,TGTGCCAGCAGCTCCACCAGGGCCCACCGGGCGCTAGCCAAAAACATTCAGTACTTC,CASSSTRAHRALAKNIQYF
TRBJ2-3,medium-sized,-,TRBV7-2,TGTGCCAGCAGCTTAGTAGGGAGGAGGGGCACAGATACGCAGTATTTT,CASSLVGRRGTDTQYF
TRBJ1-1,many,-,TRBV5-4,TGTGCCAGCAGCTTGGCAGCGGGGATGAACACTGAAGCTTTCTTT,CASSLAAGMNTEAFF
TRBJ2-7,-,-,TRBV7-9,TGTGCCAGCAGCTTATTCTTCCACCCCGAAGAGACATACGAGCAGTACTTC,CASSLFFHPEETYEQYF
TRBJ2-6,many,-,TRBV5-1,TGCGCCAGCACCACCGGGCTGACTGGGGCCAACGTCCTGACTTTC,CASTTGLTGANVLTF
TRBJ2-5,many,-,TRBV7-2,TGTGCCAGCAGCTCCCCTCGAGCCTTACTGTCGTACCAAGAGACCCAGTACTTC,CASSSPRALLSYQETQYF
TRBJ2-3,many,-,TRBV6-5,TGTGCCAGCAGTTACAGCAGACAGCTGCCGGATACGCAGTATTTT,CASSYSRQLPDTQYF
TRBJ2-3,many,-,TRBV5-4,TGTGCCAGCAGCTTTCAGGGAAGCACAGATACGCAGTATTTT,CASSFQGSTDTQYF
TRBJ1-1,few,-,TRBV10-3,TGTGCCATCAGTGCGTGGGAGCCGGGCAGACTGGAAGCTTTCTTT,CAISAWEPGRLEAFF
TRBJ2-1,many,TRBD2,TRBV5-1,TGCGCCAGCAGCTTGGCCCTAGCGGGAGGGCCTCACAATGAGCAGTTCTTC,CASSLALAGGPHNEQFF
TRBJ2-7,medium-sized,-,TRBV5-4,TGTGCCAGCAGCGTTGCTCCCCGGGGCTCCTACGAGCAGTACTTC,CASSVAPRGSYEQYF
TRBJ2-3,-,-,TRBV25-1,TGTGCCAGCAAGATACATCAGGGTAGCACAGATACGCAGTATTTT,CASKIHQGSTDTQYF
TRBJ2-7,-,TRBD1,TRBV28,TGTGCCAGCAGTTCACCCGGGACAGGGGCAGGGGAGCAGTACTTC,CASSSPGTGAGEQYF
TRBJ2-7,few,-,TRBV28,TGTGCCAGCAGTATTTATATGGGGTCCTACGAGCAGTACTTC,CASSIYMGSYEQYF
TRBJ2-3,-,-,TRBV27,TGTGCCAGCAGCCAAACGAGGGGGAGATGGACAGATACGCAGTATTTT,CASSQTRGRWTDTQYF
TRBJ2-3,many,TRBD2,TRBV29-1,TGCAGCGTCAGACTAGCGGGGGAAGATACGCAGTATTTT,CSVRLAGEDTQYF
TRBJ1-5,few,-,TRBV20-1,TGCAGTGCTGGACGGAAAAATCAGCCCCAGCATTTT,CSAGRKNQPQHF
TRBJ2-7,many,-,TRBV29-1,TGCAGCGTTATCCGGCCGGGGGTCCACGAGCAGTACTTC,CSVIRPGVHEQYF
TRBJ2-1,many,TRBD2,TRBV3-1,TGTGCCAGCAGCCAAGATTCTGCGGGAGGGCGAGAGCAGTTCTTC,CASSQDSAGGREQFF
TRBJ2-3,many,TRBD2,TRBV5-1,TGCGCCAGCAGCTTGTCTAGCGGGGCCACAGATACGCAGTATTTT,CASSLSSGATDTQYF
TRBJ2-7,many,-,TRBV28,TGTGCCAGCAGTATCCCAACGGGGGGCGCCCTTCCAAGCTTC,CASSIPTGGALPSF
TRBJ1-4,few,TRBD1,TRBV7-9,TGTGCCAGCATGCCCAGGGGGGCAACTAATGAAAAACTGTTTTTT,CASMPRGATNEKLFF
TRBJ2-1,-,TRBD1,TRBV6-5,TGTGCCAGCAGTCGGGACAGGGCAGTCGTTGTTAATGAGCAGTTCTTC,CASSRDRAVVVNEQFF
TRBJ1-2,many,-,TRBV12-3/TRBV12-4,TGTGCCAGCAGCCGGGGCGGAGGCTATGGCTACACCTTC,CASSRGGGYGYTF
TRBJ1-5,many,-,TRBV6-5,TGTGCCAGCAGTTACAGAAGCAATCAGCCCCAGCATTTT,CASSYRSNQPQHF
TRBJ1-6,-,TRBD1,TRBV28,TGTGCCAGCAGTAGTAACAGGGGGCTTGGTTCACCCCTCCACTTT,CASSSNRGLGSPLHF
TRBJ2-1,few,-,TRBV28,TGTGCCAGCAGTGCTTACAATAGCGGAGGTGGAGGTTACAATGAGCAGTTCTTC,CASSAYNSGGGGYNEQFF